The text below deals with one T cell receptor (beta chain). No antigen is known for it. This sample is part of a study of cytomegalovirus exposure and HLA in healthy donors. CDR1 and CDR2 (germline): SGHNT, YYREEE (reference sequence). The V segment lost 3 bases and the J segment 6 bases; nucleotides outside the gene matches: 9. This CDR3 region has 16 residues. The PCR had 60 Vbeta and 13 Jbeta primers. Method: immunoSEQ multiplex PCR; TCRdb's copy keeps in-frame clones and lacks some. This sample has 100,000 to 150,000 clones, with around three quarters found just once. Points from the study as a whole: Reportedly, diagnosis of cytomegalovirus status by the classifier showed high specificity and sensitivity. Presence/absence analysis assumed near-uniform sequencing depth across donors. Later analysis identified several of the most significant clusters that appeared linked to common viral pathogens.

The sample consisted of PBMCs. This TCR derives from a man aged 30 to 45 in good health and CMV-seronegative. The V call is TRBV5-4, the J call TRBJ1-6; 7 bases match TRBD1. The CDR3 coding sequence is TGTGCCAGCAGCTCCGGCTCACAGGGGCGTAATTCACCCCTCCACTTT. Translating gives CASSSGSQGRNSPLHF. The full variable domain, completed using reference TRBV5-4 and TRBJ1-6, is ETGVTQSPTHLIKTRGQQVTLRCSSQSGHNTVSWYQQALGQGPQFIFQYYREEENGRGNFPPRFSGLQFPNYSSELNVNALELDDSALYLCASSSGSQGRNSPLHFGNGTRLTVT.